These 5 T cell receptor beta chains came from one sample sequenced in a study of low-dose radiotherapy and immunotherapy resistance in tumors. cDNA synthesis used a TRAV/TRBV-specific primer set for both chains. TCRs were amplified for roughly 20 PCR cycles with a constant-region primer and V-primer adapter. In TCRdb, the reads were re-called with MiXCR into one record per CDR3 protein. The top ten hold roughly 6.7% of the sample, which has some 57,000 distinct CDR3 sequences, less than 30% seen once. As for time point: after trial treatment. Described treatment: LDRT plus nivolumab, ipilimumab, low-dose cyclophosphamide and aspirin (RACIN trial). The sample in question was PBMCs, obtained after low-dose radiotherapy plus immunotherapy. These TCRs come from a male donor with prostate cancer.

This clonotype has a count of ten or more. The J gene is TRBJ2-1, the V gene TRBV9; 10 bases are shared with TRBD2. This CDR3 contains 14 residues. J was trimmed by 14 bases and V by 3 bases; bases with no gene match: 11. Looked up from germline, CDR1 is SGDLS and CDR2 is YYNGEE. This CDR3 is CASSAGLAEPKEFF. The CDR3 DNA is TGTGCCAGCAGCGCTGGACTAGCGGAGCCCAAGGAGTTCTTC. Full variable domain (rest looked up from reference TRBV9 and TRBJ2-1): DSGVTQTPKHLITATGQRVTLRCSPRSGDLSVYWYQQSLDQGLQFLIQYYNGEERAKGNILERFSAQQFPDLHSELNLSSLELGDSALYFCASSAGLAEPKEFFGPGTRLTVL.

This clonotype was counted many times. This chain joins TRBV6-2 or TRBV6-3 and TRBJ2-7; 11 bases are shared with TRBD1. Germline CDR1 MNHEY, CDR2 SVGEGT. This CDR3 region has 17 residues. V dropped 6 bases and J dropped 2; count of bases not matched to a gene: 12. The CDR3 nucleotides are TGTGCCAGCAGCTCCGGGACAGGGGGTTATCTAGCCTACGAGCAGTACTTC. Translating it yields CASSSGTGGYLAYEQYF.

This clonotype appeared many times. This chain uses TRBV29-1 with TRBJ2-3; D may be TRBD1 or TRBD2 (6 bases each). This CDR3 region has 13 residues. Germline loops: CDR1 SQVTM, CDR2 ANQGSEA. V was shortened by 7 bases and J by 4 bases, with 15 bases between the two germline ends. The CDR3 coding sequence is TGCAGCGCTCCTTCGGGGGCCCCAGATACGCAGTATTTT. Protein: CSAPSGAPDTQYF.

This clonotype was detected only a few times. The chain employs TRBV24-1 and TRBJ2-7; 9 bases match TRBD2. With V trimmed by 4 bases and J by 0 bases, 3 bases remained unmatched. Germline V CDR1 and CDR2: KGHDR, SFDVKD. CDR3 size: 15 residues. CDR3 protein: CATSDPSGNSYEQYF. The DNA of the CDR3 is TGTGCCACCAGTGACCCTAGCGGGAACTCCTACGAGCAGTACTTC.

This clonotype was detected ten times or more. The CDR3 DNA is TGTGCCAGCAGCCATTTGGGGGCGGGGAGCCAAGAGACCCAGTACTTC. Amino acid sequence: CASSHLGAGSQETQYF. The chain uses TRBV3-1 and TRBJ2-5; D could derive from TRBD1 or TRBD2 (6 bases each). With 3 bases removed from V and 1 base from J, the gap between germline ends came to 15 bases. The CDR3 extends over 16 amino acids. In germline, CDR1 is LGHDT, CDR2 YNNKEL (reference sequence).